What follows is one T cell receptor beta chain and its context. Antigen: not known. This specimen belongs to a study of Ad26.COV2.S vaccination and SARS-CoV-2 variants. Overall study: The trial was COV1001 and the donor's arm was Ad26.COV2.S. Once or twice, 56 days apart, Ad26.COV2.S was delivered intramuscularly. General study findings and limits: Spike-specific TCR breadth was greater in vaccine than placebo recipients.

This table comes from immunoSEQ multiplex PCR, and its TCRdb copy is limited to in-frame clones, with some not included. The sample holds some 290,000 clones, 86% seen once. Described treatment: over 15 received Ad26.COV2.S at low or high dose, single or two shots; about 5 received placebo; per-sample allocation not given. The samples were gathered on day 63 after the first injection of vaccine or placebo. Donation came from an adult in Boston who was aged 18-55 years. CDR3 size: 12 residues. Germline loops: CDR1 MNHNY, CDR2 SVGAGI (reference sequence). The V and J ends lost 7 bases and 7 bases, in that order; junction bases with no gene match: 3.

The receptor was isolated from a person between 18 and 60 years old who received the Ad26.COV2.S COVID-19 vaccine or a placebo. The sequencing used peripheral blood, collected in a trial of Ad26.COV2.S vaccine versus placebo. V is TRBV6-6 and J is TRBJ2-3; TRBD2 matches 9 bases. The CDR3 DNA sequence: TGTGCCAGCATGACTAGCGGCAATACGCAGTATTTT. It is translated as CASMTSGNTQYF.